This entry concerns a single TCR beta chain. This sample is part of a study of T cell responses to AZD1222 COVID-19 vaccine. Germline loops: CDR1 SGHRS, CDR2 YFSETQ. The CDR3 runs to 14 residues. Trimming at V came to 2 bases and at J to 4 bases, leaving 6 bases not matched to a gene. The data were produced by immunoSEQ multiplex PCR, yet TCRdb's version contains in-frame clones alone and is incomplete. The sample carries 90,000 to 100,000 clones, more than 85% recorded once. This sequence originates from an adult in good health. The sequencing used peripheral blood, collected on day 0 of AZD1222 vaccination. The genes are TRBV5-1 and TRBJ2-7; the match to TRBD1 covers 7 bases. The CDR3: CASSLGTAPYEQYF. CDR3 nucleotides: TGCGCCAGCAGCTTAGGGACAGCACCTTACGAGCAGTACTTC.